Reported below is one T cell receptor (beta chain). As yet, its antigen is unknown. Fresh peripheral blood, about 9.6 ml, yielded the PBMCs. Germline trimming cut 5 bases from V and 6 bases from J; bases unmatched to any gene: 12. Germline V gives CDR1 SEHNR, CDR2 FQNEAQ (reference sequence). The length of the CDR3 is 15 residues. The source of the sample is a study of T cells in Graves' hyperthyroidism and ophthalmopathy. Regarding the study as a whole: Blood also showed most of the thyroid clonotypes that were expanded above 0.001. Ophthalmopathy prediction by the model preceded onset by a median about 6 months. Classification by a 13 V-J model distinguished ophthalmopathy from stable hyperthyroidism.

RNA transcripts served as the template for amplifying TCR beta CDR3 regions. The primer set for the first-round RT-PCR of the TCR CDR3 was HTBI. TCRdb redid the calling of the multiplex PCR reads with MiXCR, one entry per CDR3 protein. In the table there are 500,000 to 750,000 distinct CDR3 sequences, more than 15% of which are singletons. The sample comprised blood. The chain recombines TRBV7-9 with TRBJ1-1; 7 nucleotides line up with TRBD1. This TCR derives from a woman in her thirties with Graves' hyperthyroidism. CDR3 region: CASSPQDRAGAEAFF. In nucleotides, the CDR3 is TGTGCCAGCAGCCCCCAAGACAGGGCGGGCGCTGAAGCTTTCTTT.